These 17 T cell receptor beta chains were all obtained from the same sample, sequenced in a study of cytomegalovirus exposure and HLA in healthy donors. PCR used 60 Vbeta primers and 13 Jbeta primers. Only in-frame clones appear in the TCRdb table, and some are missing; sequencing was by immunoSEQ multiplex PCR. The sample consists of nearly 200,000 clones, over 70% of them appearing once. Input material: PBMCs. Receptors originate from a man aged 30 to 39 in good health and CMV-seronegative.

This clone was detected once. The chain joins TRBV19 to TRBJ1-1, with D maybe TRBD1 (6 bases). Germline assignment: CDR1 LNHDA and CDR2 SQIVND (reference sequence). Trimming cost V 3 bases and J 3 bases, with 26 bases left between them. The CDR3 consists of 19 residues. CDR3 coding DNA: TGTGCCAGTAGTATTCATGGTTTGACAGGAATTGCCGATTACACTGAAGCTTTCTTT. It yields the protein CASSIHGLTGIADYTEAFF.

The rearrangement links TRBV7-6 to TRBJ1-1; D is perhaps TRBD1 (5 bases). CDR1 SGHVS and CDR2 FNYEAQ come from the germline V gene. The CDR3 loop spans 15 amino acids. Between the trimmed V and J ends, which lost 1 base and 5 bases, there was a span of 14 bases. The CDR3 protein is CASSLGGGVVTEAFF. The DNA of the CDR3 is TGTGCCAGCAGCTTAGGGGGCGGGGTAGTAACTGAAGCTTTCTTT.

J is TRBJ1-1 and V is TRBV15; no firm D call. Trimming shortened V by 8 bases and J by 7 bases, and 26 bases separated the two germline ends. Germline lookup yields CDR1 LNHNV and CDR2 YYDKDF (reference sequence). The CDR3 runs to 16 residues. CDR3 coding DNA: TGTGCCACCGGAATGATCAGATACACAGTCACCCTTGAAGCTTTCTTT. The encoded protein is CATGMIRYTVTLEAFF.

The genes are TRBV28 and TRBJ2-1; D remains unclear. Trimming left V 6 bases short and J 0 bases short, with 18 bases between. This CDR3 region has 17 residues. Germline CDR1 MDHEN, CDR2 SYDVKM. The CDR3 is CASSPYPQANSYNEQFF. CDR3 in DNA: TGTGCCAGCAGCCCCTACCCCCAGGCCAACTCCTACAATGAGCAGTTCTTC.

The DNA of the CDR3 is TGTGCCAGCAGTTTCAGAGCGGGGACGTACAATGAGCAGTTCTTC. Its translation: CASSFRAGTYNEQFF. J is TRBJ2-1 and V is TRBV27, with 7 bases that match TRBD2. The V and J ends lost 3 bases and 4 bases, in that order; junction bases with no gene match: 6. CDR1 and CDR2 (germline): MNHEY, SMNVEV (reference sequence). CDR3 size: 15 residues.

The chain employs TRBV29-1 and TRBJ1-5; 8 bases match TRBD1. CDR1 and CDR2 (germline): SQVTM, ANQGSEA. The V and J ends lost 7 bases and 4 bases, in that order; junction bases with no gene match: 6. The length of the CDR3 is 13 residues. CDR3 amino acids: CSAGQGWNQPQHF. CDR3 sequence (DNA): TGCAGCGCAGGACAGGGTTGGAATCAGCCCCAGCATTTT. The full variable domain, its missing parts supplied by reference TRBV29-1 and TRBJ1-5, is SAVISQKPSRDICQRGTSLTIQCQVDSQVTMMFWYRQQPGQSLTLIATANQGSEATYESGFVIDKFPISRPNLTFSTLTVSNMSPEDSSIYLCSAGQGWNQPQHFGDGTRLSIL.

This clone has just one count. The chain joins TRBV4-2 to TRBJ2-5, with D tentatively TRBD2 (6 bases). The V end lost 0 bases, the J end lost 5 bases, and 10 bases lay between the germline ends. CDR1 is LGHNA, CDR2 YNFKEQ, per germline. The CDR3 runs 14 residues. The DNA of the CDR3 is TGTGCCAGCAGCCAAGAGGTCGGGGGTGAGACCCAGTACTTC. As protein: CASSQEVGGETQYF.

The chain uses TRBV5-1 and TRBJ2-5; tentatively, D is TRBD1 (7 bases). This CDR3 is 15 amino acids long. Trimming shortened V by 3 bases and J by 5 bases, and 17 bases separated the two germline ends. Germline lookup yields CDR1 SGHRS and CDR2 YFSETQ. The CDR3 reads CASSWGDRDYETQYF. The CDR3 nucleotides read TGCGCCAGCAGCTGGGGGGACAGAGATTATGAGACCCAGTACTTC.

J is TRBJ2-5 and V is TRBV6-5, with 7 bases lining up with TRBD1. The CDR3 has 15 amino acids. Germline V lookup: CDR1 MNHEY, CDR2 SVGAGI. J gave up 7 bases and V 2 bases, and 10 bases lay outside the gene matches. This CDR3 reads CASSYPSTGAGTQYF. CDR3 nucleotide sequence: TGTGCCAGCAGTTACCCGTCTACAGGGGCTGGGACCCAGTACTTC.

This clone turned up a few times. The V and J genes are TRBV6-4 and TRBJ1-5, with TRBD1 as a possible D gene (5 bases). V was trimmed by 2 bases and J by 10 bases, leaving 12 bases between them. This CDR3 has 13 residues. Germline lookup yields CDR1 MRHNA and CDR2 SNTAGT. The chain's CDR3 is CASSDGAGLPQHF. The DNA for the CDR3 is TGTGCCAGCAGTGACGGGGCGGGACTACCCCAGCATTTT.

The CDR3 sequence is CASSGIRAAGNTIYF. The CDR3 nucleotides are TGTGCCAGCAGTGGAATCAGGGCTGCGGGAAACACCATATATTTT. This chain uses TRBV6-1 with TRBJ1-3; tentative D call: TRBD1 (5 bases). V was clipped by 4 bases and J by 4 bases, with 14 bases between them. There are 15 residues in the CDR3. In germline, CDR1 is MNHNS, CDR2 SASEGT.

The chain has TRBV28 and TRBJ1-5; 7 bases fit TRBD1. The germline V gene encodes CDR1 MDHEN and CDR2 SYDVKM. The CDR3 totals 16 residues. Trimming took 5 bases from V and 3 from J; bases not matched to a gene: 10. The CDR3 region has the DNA TGTGCCAGCAGTACCGATTATACAGGGGTCAATCAGCCCCAGCATTTT. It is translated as CASSTDYTGVNQPQHF.

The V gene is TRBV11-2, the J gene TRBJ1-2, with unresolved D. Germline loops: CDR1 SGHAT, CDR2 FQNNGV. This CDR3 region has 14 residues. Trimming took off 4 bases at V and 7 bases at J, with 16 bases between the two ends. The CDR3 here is CASSSVEGSFGYTF. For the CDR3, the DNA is TGTGCCAGCAGCTCAGTGGAGGGATCGTTTGGCTACACCTTC.

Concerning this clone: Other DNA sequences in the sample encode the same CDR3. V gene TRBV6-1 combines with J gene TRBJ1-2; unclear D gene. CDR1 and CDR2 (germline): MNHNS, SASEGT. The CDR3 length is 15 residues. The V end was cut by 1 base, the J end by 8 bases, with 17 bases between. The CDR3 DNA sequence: TGTGCCAGCAGTGAAGTCGGAGGGCTACTATGGGGCTACACCTTC. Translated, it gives CASSEVGGLLWGYTF.

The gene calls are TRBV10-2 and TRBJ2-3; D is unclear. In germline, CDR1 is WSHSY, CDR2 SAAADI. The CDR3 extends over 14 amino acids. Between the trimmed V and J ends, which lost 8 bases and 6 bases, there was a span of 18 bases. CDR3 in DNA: TGCGCCAGCTTGGAATCCCTAGAATCCGATACGCAGTATTTT. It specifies CASLESLESDTQYF.

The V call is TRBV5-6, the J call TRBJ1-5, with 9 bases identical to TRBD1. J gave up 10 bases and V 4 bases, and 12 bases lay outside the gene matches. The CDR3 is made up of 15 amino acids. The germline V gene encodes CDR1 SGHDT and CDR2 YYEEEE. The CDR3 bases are TGTGCCAGCAGCGCCGGGGACAGGGCCCCGAACCCCCAGCATTTT. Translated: CASSAGDRAPNPQHF.

The CDR3 sequence: CASSTTYSPNTEAFF. The DNA of the CDR3 is TGTGCCAGTAGCACCACGTACTCTCCCAACACTGAAGCTTTCTTT. The J gene is TRBJ1-1, the V gene TRBV19; no clear D gene. With 6 bases removed from V and 2 bases from J, the gap between germline ends came to 16 bases. The V gene's germline CDR1 is LNHDA and CDR2 SQIVND (reference sequence). The CDR3 extends over 15 amino acids. The whole variable domain, remainder taken from reference TRBV19 and TRBJ1-1, is DGGITQSPKYLFRKEGQNVTLSCEQNLNHDAMYWYRQDPGQGLRLIYYSQIVNDFQKGDIAEGYSVSREKKESFPLTVTSAQKNPTAFYLCASSTTYSPNTEAFFGQGTRLTVV.